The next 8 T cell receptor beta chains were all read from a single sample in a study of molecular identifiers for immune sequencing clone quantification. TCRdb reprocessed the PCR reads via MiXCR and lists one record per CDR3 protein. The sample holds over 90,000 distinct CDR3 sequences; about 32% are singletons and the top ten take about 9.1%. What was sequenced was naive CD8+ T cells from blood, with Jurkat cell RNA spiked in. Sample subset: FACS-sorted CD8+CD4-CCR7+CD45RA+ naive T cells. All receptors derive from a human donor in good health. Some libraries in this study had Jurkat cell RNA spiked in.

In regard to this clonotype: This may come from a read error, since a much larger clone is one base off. The CDR3 DNA is TGCGCCAGCAGCCAAGAACCCGACTCTGGAGAGACCCAGTACTTC. Its translation is CASSQEPDSGETQYF. The V call is TRBV4-3, the J call TRBJ2-5; D unresolved. The length of the CDR3 is 15 residues. V gave up 0 bases and J gave up 4 bases, with 12 bases separating them. CDR1 is LGHNA and CDR2 is YSLEER in the germline V gene.

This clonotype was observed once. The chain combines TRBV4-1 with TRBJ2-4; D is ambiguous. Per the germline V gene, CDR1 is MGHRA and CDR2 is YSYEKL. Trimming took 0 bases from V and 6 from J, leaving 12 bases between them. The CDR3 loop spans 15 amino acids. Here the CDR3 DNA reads TGCGCCAGCAGCCAAGAAAATGGTCAGCCAAACATTCAGTACTTC. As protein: CASSQENGQPNIQYF.

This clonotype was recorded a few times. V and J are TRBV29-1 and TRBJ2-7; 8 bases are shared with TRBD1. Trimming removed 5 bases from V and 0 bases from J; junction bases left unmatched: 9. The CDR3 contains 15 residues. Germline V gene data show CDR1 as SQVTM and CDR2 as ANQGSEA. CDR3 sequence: CSVTGQGGDSYEQYF. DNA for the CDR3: TGCAGCGTTACTGGACAGGGCGGGGACTCCTACGAGCAGTACTTC.

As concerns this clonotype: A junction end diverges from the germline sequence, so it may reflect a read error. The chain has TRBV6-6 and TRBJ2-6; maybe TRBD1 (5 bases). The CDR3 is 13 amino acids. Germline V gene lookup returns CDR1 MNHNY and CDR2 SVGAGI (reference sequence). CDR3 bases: TGTGCCAGCAGTCCCCCTGGGGCCTACGTCCTGACTTTC. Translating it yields CASSPPGAYVLTF.

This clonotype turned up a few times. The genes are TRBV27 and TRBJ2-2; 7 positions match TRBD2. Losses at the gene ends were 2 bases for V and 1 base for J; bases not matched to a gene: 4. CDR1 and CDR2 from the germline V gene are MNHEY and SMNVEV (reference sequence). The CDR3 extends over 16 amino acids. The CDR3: CASSLIPSGNTGELFF. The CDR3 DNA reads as TGTGCCAGCAGTTTAATTCCTAGCGGGAACACCGGGGAGCTGTTTTTT.

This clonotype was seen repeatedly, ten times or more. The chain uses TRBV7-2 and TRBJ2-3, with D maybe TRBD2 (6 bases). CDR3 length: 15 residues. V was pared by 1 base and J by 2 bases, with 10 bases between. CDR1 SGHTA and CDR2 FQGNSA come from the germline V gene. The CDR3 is CASSLGAGLTDTQYF. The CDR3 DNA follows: TGTGCCAGCAGCTTAGGAGCGGGTCTCACAGATACGCAGTATTTT.

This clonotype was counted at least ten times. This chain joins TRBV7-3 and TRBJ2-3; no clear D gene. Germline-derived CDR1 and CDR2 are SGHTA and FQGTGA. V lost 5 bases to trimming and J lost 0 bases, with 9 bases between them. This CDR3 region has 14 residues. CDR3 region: CASSPVGSTDTQYF. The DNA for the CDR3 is TGTGCCAGCAGCCCAGTTGGCAGCACAGATACGCAGTATTTT.

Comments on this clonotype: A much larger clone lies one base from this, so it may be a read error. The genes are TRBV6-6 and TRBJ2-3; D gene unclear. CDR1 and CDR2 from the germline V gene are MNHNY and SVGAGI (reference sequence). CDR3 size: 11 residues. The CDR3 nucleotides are TGTGCCAGCGGTGGTACAGATACGCAGAATTTT. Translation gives CASGGTDTQNF.